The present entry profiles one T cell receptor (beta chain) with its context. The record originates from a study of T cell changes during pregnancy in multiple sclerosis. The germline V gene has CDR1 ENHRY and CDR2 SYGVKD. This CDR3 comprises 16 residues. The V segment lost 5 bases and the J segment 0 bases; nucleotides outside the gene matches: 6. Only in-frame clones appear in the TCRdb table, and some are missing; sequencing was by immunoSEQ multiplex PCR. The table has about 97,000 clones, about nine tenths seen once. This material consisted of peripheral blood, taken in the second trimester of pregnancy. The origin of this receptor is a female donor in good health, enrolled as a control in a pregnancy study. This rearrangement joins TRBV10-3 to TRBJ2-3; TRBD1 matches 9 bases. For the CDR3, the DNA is TGTGCCATCAGTAGGGGGGGACAGGGTAGCACAGATACGCAGTATTTT. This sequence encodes CAISRGGQGSTDTQYF.